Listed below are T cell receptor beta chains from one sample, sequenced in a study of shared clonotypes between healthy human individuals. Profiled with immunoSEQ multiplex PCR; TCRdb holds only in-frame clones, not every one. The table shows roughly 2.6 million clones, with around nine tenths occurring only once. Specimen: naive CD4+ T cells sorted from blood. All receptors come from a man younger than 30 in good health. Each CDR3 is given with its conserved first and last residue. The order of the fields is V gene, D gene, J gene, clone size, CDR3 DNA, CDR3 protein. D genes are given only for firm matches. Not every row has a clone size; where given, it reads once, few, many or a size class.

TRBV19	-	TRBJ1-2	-	TGTGCCAGTTCACTCTCTTTGGGCTATGGCTACACCTTC	CASSLSLGYGYTF
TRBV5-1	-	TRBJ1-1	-	TGCGCCAGCACCTTACAGGTGAACACTGAAGCTTTCTTT	CASTLQVNTEAFF
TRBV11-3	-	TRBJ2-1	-	TGTGCCAGCAGCAAGGACGGTAGGGATGAGCAGTTCTTC	CASSKDGRDEQFF
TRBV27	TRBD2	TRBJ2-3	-	TGTGCCAGCAGTCCTCTAGCGGGAGGGCCAACAGATACGCAGTATTTT	CASSPLAGGPTDTQYF
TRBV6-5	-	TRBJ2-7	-	TGTGCCAGCAGTTACTCGAGGACTCTAAATACCTACGAGCAGTACTTC	CASSYSRTLNTYEQYF
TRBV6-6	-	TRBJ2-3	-	TGTGCCAGCAGTTCACAGTTCGGGATAAGCACAGATACGCAGTATTTT	CASSSQFGISTDTQYF
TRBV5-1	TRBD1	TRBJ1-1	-	TGCGCCAGCAGCACGACAGGGCCCACTGAAGCTTTCTTT	CASSTTGPTEAFF
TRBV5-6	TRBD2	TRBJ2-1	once	TGTGCTAGCAGCTTGGGGAGCGGGAGGGCCGTTCTAGGTGAGCAGTTCTTC	CASSLGSGRAVLGEQFF
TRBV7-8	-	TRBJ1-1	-	TGTGCCAGCAGCGCGCGGGAGGGGCAGAGCACTGAAGCTTTCTTT	CASSAREGQSTEAFF
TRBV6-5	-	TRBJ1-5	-	TGTGCCAGCAGTTCCGAGGTGGGTCAGCCCCAGCATTTT	CASSSEVGQPQHF
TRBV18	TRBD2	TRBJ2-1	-	TGTGCCAGCTTATCAAAAGGGACTAGCGGAGCCTACAATGAGCAGTTCTTC	CASLSKGTSGAYNEQFF
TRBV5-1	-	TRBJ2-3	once	TGCGCCAGCAGCTCCCGGACTATAAGCACAGATACGCAGTATTTT	CASSSRTISTDTQYF
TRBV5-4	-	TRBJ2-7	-	TGTGCCAGCAGCTTGTTAGGCTACGAGCAGTACTTC	CASSLLGYEQYF
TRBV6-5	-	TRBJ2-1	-	TGTGCCAGCAGTTACTCTAACGGTAATGAGCAGTTCTTC	CASSYSNGNEQFF
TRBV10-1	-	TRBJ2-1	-	TGCGCCAGCAGTGATGTCTTCCCGTCGGCAGGGTCAGACAATGAGCAGTTCTTC	CASSDVFPSAGSDNEQFF
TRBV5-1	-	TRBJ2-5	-	TGCGCCAGCAGCTTGGAGGTTGGGGGGACAGTCCGATCGCTGGCCCAAGAGACCCAGTACTTC	CASSLEVGGTVRSLAQETQYF
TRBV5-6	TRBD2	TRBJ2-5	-	TGTGCCAGCAGCTACCGGACTAGCGGGGGACACCAAGAGACCCAGTACTTC	CASSYRTSGGHQETQYF
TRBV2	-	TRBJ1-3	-	TGTGCCAGCAGTGAAGCCGGAAACACCATATATTTT	CASSEAGNTIYF
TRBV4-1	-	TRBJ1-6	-	TGCGCCAGCAGGTCCGGGACGGGGAGCTCCTATAATTCACCCCTCCACTTT	CASRSGTGSSYNSPLHF
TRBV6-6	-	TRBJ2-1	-	TGTGCCAGCAGTTACAGAAACTCCTACAATGAGCAGTTCTTC	CASSYRNSYNEQFF
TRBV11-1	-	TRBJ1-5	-	TGTGCCAGCAGCTTACGCCAGGGGAGGAAATTAAAGCCCCAGCATTTT	CASSLRQGRKLKPQHF
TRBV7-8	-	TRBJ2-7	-	TGTGCCAGCAGCTTGTCAGGGGTAACCTACGAGCAGTACTTC	CASSLSGVTYEQYF
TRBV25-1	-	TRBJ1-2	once	TGTGCCAACAGTGAACAGAACTATGGCTACACCTTC	CANSEQNYGYTF
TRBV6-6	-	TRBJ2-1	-	TGTGCCTGGGGGGCGAGCTACAATGAGCAGTTCTTC	CAWGASYNEQFF
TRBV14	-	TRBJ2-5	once	TGTGCCAGCAGCCAAGGGGGGTTAGAGACCCAGTACTTC	CASSQGGLETQYF
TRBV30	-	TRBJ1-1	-	TGTGCCTGGAGCGCCTACCAATGGACGGTGAACACTGAAGCTTTCTTT	CAWSAYQWTVNTEAFF
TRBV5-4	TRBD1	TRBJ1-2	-	TGTGCCAGCAGCTTAGGACAGGGGAAGCAAGGCTACACCTTC	CASSLGQGKQGYTF
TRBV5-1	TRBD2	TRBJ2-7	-	TGCGCCAGCAGCCCCCCGGGACTAGATGGGGAGCAGTACTTC	CASSPPGLDGEQYF
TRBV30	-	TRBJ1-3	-	TGTGCCTGGAGTCGTACAGGGTCTTCTGGAAACACCATATATTTT	CAWSRTGSSGNTIYF
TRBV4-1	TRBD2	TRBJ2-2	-	TGCGCCAGCAGCCTCTTCCTGGCTAGCGGGGGGGGGAACACCGGGGAGCTGTTTTTT	CASSLFLASGGGNTGELFF
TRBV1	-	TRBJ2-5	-	TGCACCAGCAGCCAAAGGACAGGCCCCTGTGAGCAGTACTTC	CTSSQRTGPCEQYF
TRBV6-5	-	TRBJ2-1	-	TGTGCCAGCTGGGGAGACGGGCATGAGCAGTTCTTC	CASWGDGHEQFF
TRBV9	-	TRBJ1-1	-	TGTGCCAGCAGCCCGAGGCCCGAGGGAGAAGCTTTCTTT	CASSPRPEGEAFF
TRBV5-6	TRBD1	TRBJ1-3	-	TGTGCCAGCAGCTCCCCCCGGCCAGGGGGATCTGGAAACACCATATATTTT	CASSSPRPGGSGNTIYF
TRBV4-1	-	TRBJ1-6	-	TGCGCCAGCAGCCTCGGGGGGGCCAGGGTGAGTGACTCACCCCTCCACTTT	CASSLGGARVSDSPLHF
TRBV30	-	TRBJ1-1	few	TGTGCCTGGACCTCCCCTCGGACGGGGAACACTGAAGCTTTCTTT	CAWTSPRTGNTEAFF
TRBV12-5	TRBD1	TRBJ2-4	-	TGTGCTAGTGGTTTCGACAGGGGGCAGACCAAAAACATTCAGTACTTC	CASGFDRGQTKNIQYF
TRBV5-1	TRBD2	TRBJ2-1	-	TGCGCCAGCAGCTACAATAGCGGGGGGGTGTATTACAATGAGCAGTTCTTC	CASSYNSGGVYYNEQFF
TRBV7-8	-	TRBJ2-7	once	TGTGCCAGCAGCTTGGCTCTCCGGGAGCAGTACTTC	CASSLALREQYF
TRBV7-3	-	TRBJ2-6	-	TGTGCCAGCAGTTCCACAGGGTCTGGGGCCAACGTCCTGACTTTC	CASSSTGSGANVLTF